The 15 T cell receptor beta chains in this list originate from one sample, sequenced in a study of cytomegalovirus exposure and HLA in healthy donors. The PCR was carried out with 60 Vbeta primers and 13 Jbeta primers. Profiling relied on immunoSEQ multiplex PCR, and the TCRdb table lists in-frame clones only, not all of them. The sample comprises about 150,000 clones, roughly three quarters of which are singletons, and 1.5% to 2% rests with the top ten. Sequenced: PBMCs. The source is a woman in her thirties or forties in good health and CMV-seronegative.

The chain couples TRBV28 to TRBJ2-7, with D tentatively TRBD1 (5 bases). From germline, CDR1 is MDHEN and CDR2 SYDVKM. The CDR3 extends over 15 amino acids. Trimming stripped 2 bases from V and 0 bases from J, with 11 bases between. CDR3 region: CASSLRGLSSYEQYF. CDR3 nucleotides: TGTGCCAGCAGTTTAAGGGGCTTGAGCTCCTACGAGCAGTACTTC.

The table lists this clone with a count of one. A junction end diverges from the germline sequence, so it may reflect a read error. CDR3 amino acids: CSSSLVAATEAFF. In nucleotides, the CDR3 is TGTTCCAGCAGCTTAGTGGCGGCCACTGAAGCTTTCTTT. The chain uses TRBV7-9 and TRBJ1-1; D is uncertain. There are 13 residues in the CDR3. Per germline, CDR1 SEHNR and CDR2 FQNEAQ (reference sequence).

The V call is TRBV6-5, the J call TRBJ1-5, with a weak D call TRBD1 (5 bases). V was trimmed by 0 bases and J by 5 bases, leaving 8 bases between them. Germline CDR1 MNHEY, CDR2 SVGAGI. The CDR3 extends over 14 amino acids. The CDR3: CASSYSRRDQPQHF. The CDR3 DNA reads as TGTGCCAGCAGTTACTCGCGCAGGGATCAGCCCCAGCATTTT.

The chain employs TRBV19 and TRBJ1-3; 7 bases map to TRBD1. From germline, CDR1 is LNHDA and CDR2 SQIVND (reference sequence). The CDR3 runs to 17 residues. J gave up 0 bases and V 2 bases, and 7 bases lay outside the gene matches. CDR3 nucleotides: TGTGCCAGTAGTATAATCAGGACAGGCGACTCTGGAAACACCATATATTTT. Amino acid sequence: CASSIIRTGDSGNTIYF.

The chain is built from TRBV11-2 and TRBJ1-1, with TRBD1 as a possible D gene (6 bases). V shed 0 bases and J shed 0 bases, with 8 bases lying between them. CDR3 length: 15 amino acids. The germline V gene encodes CDR1 SGHAT and CDR2 FQNNGV. The CDR3 DNA sequence: TGTGCCAGCAGCTTAGAGCCAGGGGTGAACACTGAAGCTTTCTTT. Residues: CASSLEPGVNTEAFF.

This clone was observed once. The rearrangement uses TRBV21-1 and TRBJ2-4; the table's D call, TRBD1, was not checked against the DNA. TRBV21-1 counts as a pseudogene. CDR3 length equals 18 residues. CDR3 loop: CASSKALGAEASKNIQYF. The CDR3 nucleotides are TGTGCCAGCAGCAAAGCGCTTGGGGCTGAAGCCTCCAAAAACATTCAGTACTTC.

This clone is categorized as medium-sized. The chain is built from TRBV20-1 and TRBJ1-1; D remains ambiguous. The CDR3 is 11 residues long. With 5 bases removed from V and 1 base from J, the gap between germline ends came to 5 bases. Germline CDR1 and CDR2: DFQATT and SNEGSKA (reference sequence). CDR3 in DNA: TGCAGTGCTTTCCAGAACACTGAAGCTTTCTTT. As protein: CSAFQNTEAFF.

This clone was seen a few times. V and J are TRBV10-3 and TRBJ1-2; 8 bases align to TRBD1. The V gene end was trimmed by 4 bases and the J gene end by 7 bases; junction bases not matched to a gene: 5. Germline values: CDR1 ENHRY, CDR2 SYGVKD. CDR3 size: 13 residues. CDR3 DNA: TGTGCCATCAGTGGGGCAGGGGGCTCTGGCTACACCTTC. Amino acids: CAISGAGGSGYTF.

The chain joins TRBV7-9 to TRBJ1-1, with D tentatively TRBD1 (6 bases). The CDR3 is 14 amino acids. V was cut by 2 bases and J by 4 bases, with 11 bases left in between. CDR1 SEHNR and CDR2 FQNEAQ come from the germline V gene (reference sequence). The CDR3 sequence: CASSLQGSGTEAFF. In nucleotides, the CDR3 is TGTGCCAGCAGCTTACAGGGGTCCGGCACTGAAGCTTTCTTT.

Worth noting for this clone: One junction end does not reproduce the germline sequence, and a read error may be involved. As DNA, the CDR3 is TGTTCCAGCAGCCCCCGGCAGGGATTGGACACTGAAGCTTTCTTT. Translated, it gives CSSSPRQGLDTEAFF. The chain links TRBV7-9 to TRBJ1-1, with D perhaps matching TRBD1 (5 bases). The V gene's germline CDR1 is SEHNR and CDR2 FQNEAQ (reference sequence). The CDR3 loop spans 15 amino acids.

The gene calls are TRBV9 and TRBJ2-7; tentative D call: TRBD1 (6 bases). Per germline, CDR1 SGDLS and CDR2 YYNGEE. Trimming removed 4 bases from V and 1 base from J, with 15 bases in between. This CDR3 is 15 amino acids long. CDR3 nucleotides: TGTGCCAGCAGCACAGGGATCTGGGAGTCCTACGAGCAGTACTTC. Protein: CASSTGIWESYEQYF.

The chain combines TRBV6-5 with TRBJ2-7, with D unresolved. CDR1 MNHEY and CDR2 SVGAGI come from the germline V gene. Trimming left V 2 bases short and J 7 bases short, with 15 bases between. CDR3 length equals 14 residues. The CDR3 loop is CASSYASTVREQYF. CDR3 coding DNA: TGTGCCAGCAGTTACGCTAGTACCGTACGAGAGCAGTACTTC.

This clone was counted once. This CDR3 reads CASSSGQLLYEQYF. The DNA for the CDR3 is TGTGCCAGCAGCTCCGGACAGCTACTCTACGAGCAGTACTTC. The rearrangement joins TRBV7-9 to TRBJ2-7; a weak D match, TRBD1 (6 bases). CDR3 length: 14 residues. V shed 4 bases and J shed 3 bases, with 13 bases lying between them. The germline V gene encodes CDR1 SEHNR and CDR2 FQNEAQ (reference sequence).

Worth noting for this clone: The junction shows a germline mismatch at one end, possibly a read error. This chain links TRBV4-1 with TRBJ1-6; 7 bases match TRBD1. CDR1 and CDR2 (germline): MGHRA, YSYEKL. CDR3 size: 15 residues. Here the CDR3 reads CASSPHRDSNTPLHF. In DNA, the CDR3 is TGCGCCAGCAGCCCCCACCGGGACAGTAATACACCCCTCCACTTT.

The chain uses TRBV27 and TRBJ1-4; 8 positions match TRBD1. CDR1 MNHEY and CDR2 SMNVEV come from the germline V gene (reference sequence). J was trimmed by 8 bases and V by 8 bases; bases with no gene match: 13. The CDR3 is 15 residues long. The CDR3 reads CASRGVGTGYEKLFF. CDR3 coding DNA: TGTGCCAGCCGAGGTGTCGGGACAGGATACGAAAAACTGTTTTTT. Using reference TRBV27 and TRBJ1-4 for the parts outside the CDR3, the full variable domain is EAQVTQNPRYLITVTGKKLTVTCSQNMNHEYMSWYRQDPGLGLRQIYYSMNVEVTDKGDVPEGYKVSRKEKRNFPLILESPSPNQTSLYFCASRGVGTGYEKLFFGSGTQLSVL.